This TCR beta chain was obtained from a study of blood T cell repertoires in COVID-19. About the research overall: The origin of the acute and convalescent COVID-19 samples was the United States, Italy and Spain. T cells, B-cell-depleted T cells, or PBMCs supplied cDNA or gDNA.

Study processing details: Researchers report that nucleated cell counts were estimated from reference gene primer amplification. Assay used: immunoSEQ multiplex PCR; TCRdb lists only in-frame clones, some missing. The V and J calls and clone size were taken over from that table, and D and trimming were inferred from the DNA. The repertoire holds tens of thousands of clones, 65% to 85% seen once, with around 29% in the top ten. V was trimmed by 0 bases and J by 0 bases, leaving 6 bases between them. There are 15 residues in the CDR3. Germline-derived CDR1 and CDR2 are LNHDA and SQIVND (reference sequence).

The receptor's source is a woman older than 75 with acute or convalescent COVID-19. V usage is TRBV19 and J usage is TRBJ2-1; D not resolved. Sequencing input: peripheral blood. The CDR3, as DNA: TGTGCCAGTAGTATAGAAGCAAGCTCCTACAATGAGCAGTTCTTC. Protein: CASSIEASSYNEQFF. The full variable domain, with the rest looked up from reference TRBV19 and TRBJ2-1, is DGGITQSPKYLFRKEGQNVTLSCEQNLNHDAMYWYRQDPGQGLRLIYYSQIVNDFQKGDIAEGYSVSREKKESFPLTVTSAQKNPTAFYLCASSIEASSYNEQFFGPGTRLTVL.